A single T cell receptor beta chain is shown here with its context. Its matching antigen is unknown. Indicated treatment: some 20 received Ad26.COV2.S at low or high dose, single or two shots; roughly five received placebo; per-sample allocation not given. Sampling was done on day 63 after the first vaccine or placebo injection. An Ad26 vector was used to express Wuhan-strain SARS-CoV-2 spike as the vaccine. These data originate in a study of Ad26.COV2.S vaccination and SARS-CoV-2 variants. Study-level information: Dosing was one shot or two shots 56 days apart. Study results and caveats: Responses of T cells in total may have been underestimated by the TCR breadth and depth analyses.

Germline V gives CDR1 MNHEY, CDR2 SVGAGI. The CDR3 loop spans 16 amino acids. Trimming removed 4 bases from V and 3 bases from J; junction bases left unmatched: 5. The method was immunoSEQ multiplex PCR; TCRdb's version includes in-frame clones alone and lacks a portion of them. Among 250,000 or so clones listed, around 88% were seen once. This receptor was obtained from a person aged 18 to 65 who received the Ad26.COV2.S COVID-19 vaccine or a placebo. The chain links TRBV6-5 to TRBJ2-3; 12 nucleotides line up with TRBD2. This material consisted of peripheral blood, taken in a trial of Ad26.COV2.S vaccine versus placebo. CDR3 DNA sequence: TGTGCCAGCAGTTCTTTGCTAGCGGGAGGGACAGATACGCAGTATTTT. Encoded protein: CASSSLLAGGTDTQYF.